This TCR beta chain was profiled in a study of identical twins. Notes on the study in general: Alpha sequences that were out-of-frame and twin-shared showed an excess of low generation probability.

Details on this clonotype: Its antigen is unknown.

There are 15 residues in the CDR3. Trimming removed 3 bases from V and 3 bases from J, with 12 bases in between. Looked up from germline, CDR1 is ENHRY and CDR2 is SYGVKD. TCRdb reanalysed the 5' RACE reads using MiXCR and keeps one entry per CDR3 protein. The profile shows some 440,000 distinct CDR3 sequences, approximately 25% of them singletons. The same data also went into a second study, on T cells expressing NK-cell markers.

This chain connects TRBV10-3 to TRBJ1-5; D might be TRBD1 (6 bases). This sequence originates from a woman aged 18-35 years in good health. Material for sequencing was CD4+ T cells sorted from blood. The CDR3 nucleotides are TGTGCCATCAGTGACGGGGGCGGTGCCAATCAGCCCCAGCATTTT. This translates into CAISDGGGANQPQHF.